The subject of this entry is one TCR beta chain. The target antigen is unknown. These data come from a study of cytomegalovirus exposure and HLA in healthy donors. General observations from the study: Earlier analysis yielded a pattern in which most TCR beta V segments were productive about 87% or about 30% of the time. Later analysis suggested most CMV-associated TCR beta chains were HLA-restricted. CMV antigen specificity was confirmed in vitro for three CMV-associated chains.

Looked up from germline, CDR1 is WNHNN and CDR2 is SYGVQD (reference sequence). The length of the CDR3 is 15 residues. The germline V and J ends were trimmed by 6 bases and 2 bases, with 17 bases remaining between them. The study ran its PCR with 60 Vbeta and 13 Jbeta primers. Sequenced by immunoSEQ multiplex PCR; TCRdb stores in-frame clones only, minus some. The repertoire holds 90,000 to 120,000 clones, with around three quarters as singletons. Material for sequencing was PBMCs. The chain recombines TRBV10-1 with TRBJ2-7; D perhaps matches TRBD1 (5 bases). This receptor was obtained from a woman aged 35 to 49 in good health and CMV-seronegative. CDR3 bases: TGCGCCAGCAGCGCCTCGACAGAGAGCCCCTACGAGCAGTACTTC. Its translation is CASSASTESPYEQYF.